This TCR beta chain was sequenced during a study of blood T cell repertoires in COVID-19. Study in general: Collection of acute and convalescent COVID-19 samples took place in the United States, Italy and Spain.

This CDR3 is built from 12 residues. V dropped 7 bases and J dropped 4 bases, with 13 bases sitting between them. Germline CDR1 and CDR2: SQVTM and ANQGSEA. Methods used by the authors: Amplifying reference gene primers gave estimates of nucleated cell counts. Only in-frame clones appear in the TCRdb table, and some are missing; sequencing was by immunoSEQ multiplex PCR. V, J and clone size are those of that table, while D and trimming were read from the DNA. This sample carries 250,000 to 300,000 clones, 75% to 90% of them seen once, and the ten largest clones take 5.5% to 8%. Seattle participants joined during active infection and were tracked over time. This clone was found a few times.

The source of this sequence is a woman aged 45 to 65 with COVID-19, enrolled during active disease. This chain joins TRBV29-1 and TRBJ1-2; D is possibly TRBD1 (5 bases). The specimen was peripheral blood. The CDR3 loop is CSGSGLGYGYTF. CDR3 nucleotide sequence: TGCAGCGGATCAGGGCTCGGCTATGGCTACACCTTC.